The rows below give T cell receptor beta chains drawn from one sample of a study of blood T cell repertoires in COVID-19. Measured with immunoSEQ multiplex PCR; TCRdb has only the in-frame clones, and not every one. The table has about 110,000 clones, roughly 70% seen once. The source material was peripheral blood. These receptors were obtained from a human donor with acute or convalescent COVID-19. The donor label of this sample is uncertain. The CDR3 runs from the conserved cysteine through the conserved F or W. Fields, in order: CDR3 DNA, CDR3 protein, clone size, J gene, D gene, V gene. A D gene is named only where the DNA matches it firmly. Rows may omit the clone size; those that give it use once, few, many or a size class.

TGTGCCAGCAGCCAAGGGTCACAGTACAATGAGCAGTTCTTC	CASSQGSQYNEQFF	NA	TRBJ2-1	NA	TRBV14
TGTGCCAGCAGCCAGGACAGGGGGCAAGAGACCCAGTACTTC	CASSQDRGQETQYF	NA	TRBJ2-5	TRBD1	TRBV5-4
TGTGCCAGCAGCCAAGGACTCCGGGAAAACATTCAGTACTTC	CASSQGLRENIQYF	few	TRBJ2-4	NA	TRBV4-2
TGTGCCAGCAGCCAATCCCCGGGAGGGGGGAACACTGAAGCTTTCTTT	CASSQSPGGGNTEAFF	few	TRBJ1-1	NA	TRBV4-2
TGTGCCAGCAGCTTAGCTTCAATGAGAGATAATTCACCCCTCCACTTT	CASSLASMRDNSPLHF	NA	TRBJ1-6	NA	TRBV7-8
TGTGCCAGCAGTTCGGGAGTCCCTGAAGCTTTCTTT	CASSSGVPEAFF	NA	TRBJ1-1	NA	TRBV11-2
TGCGCCAGCAGCGTGACACCATCGGGAACCGGGGAGCTGTTTTTT	CASSVTPSGTGELFF	NA	TRBJ2-2	NA	TRBV5-1
TGTGCCAGTAGTATAGGACAGAATAATTCACCCCTCCACTTT	CASSIGQNNSPLHF	NA	TRBJ1-6	NA	TRBV19
TGTGCCAGCAGCTTAGGGCTGCGGGGGGCCTACGAGCAGTACTTC	CASSLGLRGAYEQYF	few	TRBJ2-7	TRBD2	TRBV7-2
TGTGCCACCAGCCCACAGGGGTTCGGGGAGCTGTTTTTT	CATSPQGFGELFF	NA	TRBJ2-2	TRBD1	TRBV15
TGTGCCAGCAGCTTGCCCCCGGTCCGGGGCTACACCTTC	CASSLPPVRGYTF	few	TRBJ1-2	NA	TRBV7-9
TGTGCCAGCAGTTCCCGAGGGAGTATACATCATCATACGCAGTATTTT	CASSSRGSIHHHTQYF	NA	TRBJ2-3	NA	TRBV6-5